The TCR beta chain under discussion was sequenced for a study of T cell repertoires in cytomegalovirus infection. About this clonotype: Its target is unknown.

TCRdb reanalysed the reads using MiXCR and keeps one entry per CDR3 protein. Of about 71,000 distinct CDR3 sequences listed, approximately 22% were seen once; the top ten hold 55% to 75%. The CDR3 has 15 residues. After removal of 5 bases from V and 4 bases from J, the junction contained 2 bases not matched to a gene. Germline CDR1 and CDR2: MNHEY and SVGEGT. This receptor was taken from a human donor in good health (CMV status not recorded). Some clones in this sample may be carry-over from other donors' samples. The V call is TRBV6-2 or TRBV6-3, the J call TRBJ2-1; 13 bases agree with TRBD2. The specimen comprised CD8+ T cells from cultured PBMCs, sampled from culture after CMV antigen stimulation. The CDR3 here is CASSGLAGAYNEQFF. CDR3 in DNA: TGTGCCAGCAGTGGACTAGCGGGGGCGTACAATGAGCAGTTCTTC.